The clone carrying this T cell receptor beta chain was found a few times. Its antigen is undetermined. CDR1 is MGHDK, CDR2 SYGVNS, per germline. Trimming took off 7 bases at V and 9 bases at J, with 10 bases between the two ends. This CDR3 has 11 residues. Running of the v3.0 immunoSEQ assay took place at survey level. The protocol was immunoSEQ multiplex PCR, while the TCRdb copy is restricted to in-frame clones and leaves out a portion. In the table there are some 3,500 clones, roughly 84% of which are singletons. This sample is drawn from a study of long-term antiretroviral therapy in people with HIV. Whole-study findings and limits: Diversity measured after ART increased yet remained under transplant donor controls. Repertoires in HIV (unlike those of controls) had narrower CDR3 length ranges.

It was in the United States that all participants with HIV were treated. The V and J genes are TRBV25-1 and TRBJ2-1; possible D gene TRBD2, 5 bases. This sample comprised unsorted PBMCs, obtained 0.3 years after starting antiretroviral therapy. The receptor was isolated from a woman between 45 and 60 years old with HIV. CDR3 sequence (DNA): TGTGCCAGCAACATGGGGAGTGAGCAGTTCTTC. Translating gives CASNMGSEQFF.